This TCR beta chain was obtained from a study of T cell responses to AZD1222 COVID-19 vaccine. Study-level results: Donors, mostly white British, included more females; clonal diversity was possibly underestimated. Across the whole spike, CD4 TCRs peaked at regions 160-218 and 743-854. Nearly half of the spike-specific TCRs reportedly recognize variant regions that carry no mutations. Among those given AZD1222, only five or six were seropositive at baseline.

Points on this clone: Its antigen is unknown.

Some clones are missing from TCRdb's copy, which holds only in-frame ones; the method was immunoSEQ multiplex PCR. The data contain more than 150,000 clones, less than 90% of them seen just once; the ten biggest clones take up over 6%. This CDR3 is built from 17 residues. The J segment lost 1 base and the V segment lost 2 bases, leaving 7 bases of the junction unmatched. From germline, CDR1 is SEHNR and CDR2 FQNEAQ (reference sequence). The chain combines TRBV7-9 with TRBJ2-3, with 9 bases that match TRBD2. The clonotype comes from an adult who had recovered from COVID-19. The sample consisted of peripheral blood, taken after recovery from COVID-19. The CDR3 DNA follows: TGTGCCAGCAGCTTAAGCGGGAGGATGATTGGCACAGATACGCAGTATTTT. Translation: CASSLSGRMIGTDTQYF.